This entry features one T cell receptor (beta chain) sequence. Its specificity is unknown. The sample belongs to a study of identifying expanded T cells in peripheral blood. Study-level results: Across healthy donors, higher total template counts meant significantly greater roughly two-week count variance. Technical replicates showed roughly 1.2 changed clones; two weeks around 15; four weeks 19.

Germline lookup yields CDR1 SGHRS and CDR2 YFSETQ. This CDR3 region has 15 residues. Trimming took 2 bases from V and 5 from J; bases not matched to a gene: 7. Sequenced by immunoSEQ multiplex PCR; TCRdb stores in-frame clones only, minus some. Of under 85,000 clones in the sample, 65% to 85% were seen once. The sequenced sample consisted of blood. The chain employs TRBV5-1 and TRBJ2-1; 7 positions agree with TRBD2. The sequence came from a person aged 18 to 75 in good health. The chain's CDR3 is CASSFISGPNNEQFF. As DNA, the CDR3 is TGCGCCAGCAGCTTCATTAGCGGGCCGAACAATGAGCAGTTCTTC.